This T cell receptor beta chain stems from a study of T-cell memory formation after mild COVID-19. General study points: Clones that shrank (day 15 to 85) were balanced CD4/CD8, whereas later expanders leaned CD4+. Pre-infection memory showed some responding clones, and this suggested that cross-reactive memory joined.

5'RACE primed from the constant segment yielded TCR alpha and TCR beta cDNA libraries bearing sample barcodes and UMIs. TCRdb itself ran the 5' RACE reads through MiXCR, one entry per CDR3 protein. This table holds 250,000 or so distinct CDR3 sequences, around 17% found once. Worth noting for this clonotype: Antigen: not known.

Trimming cost V 2 bases and J 9 bases, with 10 bases left between them. This CDR3 comprises 11 residues. Germline CDR1 and CDR2: GTSNPN and SVGIG (reference sequence). This chain connects TRBV30 to TRBJ2-5, with D unresolved. The specimen was PBMCs or a T cell subset sorted from them (not recorded which). This receptor was identified in a man between 18 and 29 years old who had mild COVID-19 (a few samples of this study predate the infection). Cell type and time point are not known. The CDR3 sequence: CAWSLGRAQYF. The CDR3 DNA reads as TGTGCCTGGAGTCTCGGCCGGGCCCAGTACTTC.